This entry lists 18 T cell receptor beta chains sequenced from one sample in a study of long-term antiretroviral therapy in people with HIV. Run at survey level, the immunoSEQ assay was version v3.0. TCRdb's copy holds only in-frame clones and misses some; the assay was immunoSEQ multiplex PCR. The sample comprises around 30,000 clones, roughly 78% of which are singletons, and approximately 8.5% rests with the top ten. The sequencing here drew on unsorted PBMCs, taken 1.5 years before starting antiretroviral therapy. These TCRs come from a man aged 18 to 35 with HIV.

This clone was observed a handful of times. The gene calls are TRBV5-4 and TRBJ1-2, with no clear D. The germline CDR1 and CDR2 sequences are SGHNT and YYREEE (reference sequence). This CDR3 is built from 14 residues. Trimming took 3 bases from V and 8 from J, leaving 17 bases between them. CDR3 amino acids: CASSSRTFLEGYTF. The CDR3 DNA follows: TGTGCCAGCAGCTCAAGGACCTTTCTAGAAGGCTACACCTTC.

This clone was detected only a few times. The J gene is TRBJ2-1, the V gene TRBV5-1, with D unresolved. The V gene's germline CDR1 is SGHRS and CDR2 YFSETQ. The CDR3 contains 12 residues. The V gene lost 6 bases and the J gene lost 8 bases, with 12 bases spanning the gap. CDR3 nucleotides: TGCGCCAGCACCGTTAATCTTGATGAGCAGTTCTTC. It specifies CASTVNLDEQFF.

The chain links TRBV2 to TRBJ1-1; the D gene is possibly TRBD1 (5 bases). V was clipped by 2 bases and J by 11 bases, with 15 bases between them. Germline-derived CDR1 and CDR2 are SNHLY and FYNNEI. The CDR3 is 13 amino acids. For the CDR3, the DNA is TGTGCCAGCAGTGAACGGGACCCCTTCTATGCTTTCTTT. Translation gives CASSERDPFYAFF.

This clone was counted a single time. The chain is built from TRBV28 and TRBJ2-7, with 7 nucleotides matching TRBD1. J lost 7 bases, V lost 6 bases, and 6 bases had no gene match. CDR1 MDHEN and CDR2 SYDVKM come from the germline V gene. This CDR3 contains 12 residues. The CDR3 region has the DNA TGTGCCAGCAGGACAGGGATGGGGGAGCAGTACTTC. It yields the protein CASRTGMGEQYF.

In its sample, this clone was seen a few times. The chain is built from TRBV5-1 and TRBJ2-7, with D possibly being TRBD1 (5 bases). Per the germline V gene, CDR1 is SGHRS and CDR2 is YFSETQ. Trimming stripped 7 bases from V and 6 bases from J, with 20 bases between. CDR3 length: 14 amino acids. The CDR3 nucleotides are TGCGCCAGCGCTGATGGGGCAGGGAAGGGCGAGCAGTACTTC. Translating it yields CASADGAGKGEQYF.

The genes are TRBV7-2 and TRBJ2-7, with D perhaps being TRBD1 or TRBD2 (5 bases each). Germline V lookup: CDR1 SGHTA, CDR2 FQGNSA. The CDR3 covers 12 residues. The V end was cut by 5 bases, the J end by 7 bases, with 12 bases between. The CDR3 region has the DNA TGTGCCAGCAGCCCCTCCAGGGAGGAGCAGTACTTC. Its protein is CASSPSREEQYF.

The CDR3 is CASSQTTITNYGYTF. For the CDR3, the DNA is TGCGCCAGCAGCCAAACTACAATTACTAACTATGGCTACACCTTC. The gene calls are TRBV4-1 and TRBJ1-2; D remains unclear. Germline V gene lookup returns CDR1 MGHRA and CDR2 YSYEKL. Trimming shortened V by 2 bases and J by 0 bases, and 10 bases separated the two germline ends. The CDR3 consists of 15 residues.

The V call is TRBV7-9, the J call TRBJ1-1; TRBD1 agrees at 7 bases. Germline-derived CDR1 and CDR2 are SEHNR and FQNEAQ (reference sequence). J was trimmed by 0 bases and V by 1 base; bases with no gene match: 5. The CDR3 totals 16 residues. The CDR3 sequence: CASSLGRTGMNTEAFF. In DNA form, the CDR3 reads TGTGCCAGCAGCTTAGGAAGGACAGGCATGAACACTGAAGCTTTCTTT.

The rearrangement uses TRBV30 and TRBJ2-5; TRBD2 matches at 10 bases. Trimming took 1 base from V and 7 from J; bases not matched to a gene: 3. The CDR3 contains 13 residues. Germline assignment: CDR1 GTSNPN and CDR2 SVGIG (reference sequence). The CDR3 is CAWSGAGGPTQYF. DNA of the CDR3: TGTGCCTGGAGTGGAGCGGGGGGGCCGACCCAGTACTTC.

This clone is labeled as medium-sized. This chain joins TRBV30 and TRBJ1-6, with D hard to call. CDR3 length: 17 residues. The V end was cut by 2 bases, the J end by 8 bases, with 22 bases between. Germline V gene lookup returns CDR1 GTSNPN and CDR2 SVGIG (reference sequence). Here the CDR3 reads CAWSPTGRRPGDSPLHF. The CDR3 coding sequence is TGTGCCTGGAGTCCTACTGGCAGGCGCCCTGGAGATTCACCCCTCCACTTT.

V gene TRBV7-6 combines with J gene TRBJ1-4, with D maybe TRBD1 (6 bases). From germline, CDR1 is SGHVS and CDR2 FNYEAQ. The CDR3 is 16 amino acids. Trimming pared 6 bases from V and 8 bases from J, leaving 22 bases between. The CDR3 DNA reads as TGTGCCAGCAGAATTGGGGGGTGGCAGGGGAGCGAAAAACTGTTTTTT. Protein product: CASRIGGWQGSEKLFF.

A word on this clone: One end of the junction does not line up with germline, which may come from a read error. This sample also contains other DNA sequences that code for the same CDR3. The V and J genes are TRBV6-6 and TRBJ1-2; unclear D gene. CDR1 and CDR2 (germline): MNHNY, SVGAGI (reference sequence). This CDR3 spans 13 amino acids. In DNA, the CDR3 is TGTGCTAGCAGTCTCGACATTCTAATAGGCTACACCTTC. The encoded protein is CASSLDILIGYTF.

The gene calls are TRBV5-1 and TRBJ2-7, with D perhaps TRBD1 (6 bases). There are 14 residues in the CDR3. V was trimmed by 0 bases and J by 1 base, leaving 8 bases between them. From germline, CDR1 is SGHRS and CDR2 YFSETQ. The CDR3 DNA reads TGCGCCAGCAGCTTGGTCACAGGGTCCTACGAGCAGTACTTC. The encoded protein is CASSLVTGSYEQYF.

This clone has only one observation. This chain uses TRBV28 with TRBJ1-5, with D perhaps matching TRBD1 (6 bases). The germline CDR1 and CDR2 sequences are MDHEN and SYDVKM. V shed 0 bases and J shed 4 bases, with 13 bases lying between them. The CDR3 covers 16 residues. DNA for the CDR3: TGTGCCAGCAGTTTATGGTCTGGCAGGGGTAATCAGCCCCAGCATTTT. Amino acids: CASSLWSGRGNQPQHF.

The chain joins TRBV4-2 to TRBJ2-1, with D perhaps matching TRBD2 (6 bases). V lost 4 bases, J lost 2 bases, and 15 bases lay in between. CDR3 length equals 16 residues. CDR1 is LGHNA and CDR2 is YNFKEQ in the germline V gene. The CDR3 sequence: CASSLRGAGTYNEQFF. The CDR3 bases are TGTGCCAGCAGCCTTCGTGGCGCGGGGACCTACAATGAGCAGTTCTTC.

CDR3 sequence: CASSYTNYNEQFF. CDR3 nucleotide sequence: TGTGCCAGCAGCTATACAAACTACAATGAGCAGTTCTTC. This chain joins TRBV7-3 and TRBJ2-1; D is undetermined. CDR3 length: 13 residues. The germline gives CDR1 SGHTA, CDR2 FQGTGA. The V and J ends lost 4 bases and 3 bases respectively, with 7 bases between them.

The V call is TRBV7-2, the J call TRBJ1-1, with D perhaps TRBD1 (5 bases). V gave up 3 bases and J gave up 1 base, with 6 bases separating them. The CDR3 extends over 13 amino acids. CDR1 and CDR2 (germline): SGHTA, FQGNSA. CDR3 loop: CASSLDKNTEAFF. The CDR3 DNA reads TGTGCCAGCAGCTTGGACAAGAACACTGAAGCTTTCTTT.

With respect to this clone: Compared with germline, one end of the junction differs, possibly owing to a read error. The chain is built from TRBV2 and TRBJ2-7; D is possibly TRBD1 (6 bases). The germline V gene has CDR1 SNHLY and CDR2 FYNNEI. The CDR3 is 13 amino acids. The CDR3 protein is CASSEAYSRDIHF. For the CDR3, the DNA is TGTGCCAGCAGTGAAGCGTATTCCCGGGACATTCATTTC.